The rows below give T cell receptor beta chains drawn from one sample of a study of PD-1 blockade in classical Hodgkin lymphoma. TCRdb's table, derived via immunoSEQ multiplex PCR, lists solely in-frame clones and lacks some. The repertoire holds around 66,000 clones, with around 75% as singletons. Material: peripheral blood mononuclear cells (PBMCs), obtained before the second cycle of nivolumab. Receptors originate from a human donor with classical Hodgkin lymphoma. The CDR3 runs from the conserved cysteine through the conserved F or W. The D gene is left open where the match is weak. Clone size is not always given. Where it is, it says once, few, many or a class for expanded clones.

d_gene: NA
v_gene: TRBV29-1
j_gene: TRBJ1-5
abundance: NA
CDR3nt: TGCAGCGTTGCCGGGAGCAATCAGCCCCAGCATTTT
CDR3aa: CSVAGSNQPQHF

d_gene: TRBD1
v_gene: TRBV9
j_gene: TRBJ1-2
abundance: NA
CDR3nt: TGTGCCAGCAGCGCCGGGGACAGGGGTAGCTATGGCTACACCTTC
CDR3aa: CASSAGDRGSYGYTF

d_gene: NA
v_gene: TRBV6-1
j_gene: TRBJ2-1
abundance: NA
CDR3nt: TGTGCCCTACGCCGGCCAGGAACCTACAATGAGCAGTTCTTC
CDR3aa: CALRRPGTYNEQFF

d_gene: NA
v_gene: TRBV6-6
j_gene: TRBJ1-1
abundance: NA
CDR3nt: TGTGCCAGCAGCCTTGGGGCCTTTACTGAAGCTTTCTTT
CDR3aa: CASSLGAFTEAFF

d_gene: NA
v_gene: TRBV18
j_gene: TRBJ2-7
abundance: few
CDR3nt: TGTGCCAGCTCACCAAGCAGGGGAAGCTACGAGCAGTACTTC
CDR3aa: CASSPSRGSYEQYF

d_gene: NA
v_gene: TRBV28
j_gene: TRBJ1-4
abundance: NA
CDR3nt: TGTGCCAGCAGTCCCTCTGGTCTACAATTGGGTGAAAAACTGTTTTTT
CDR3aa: CASSPSGLQLGEKLFF

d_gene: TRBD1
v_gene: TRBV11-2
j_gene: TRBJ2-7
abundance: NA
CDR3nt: TGTGCCAGTCCGGGACAGGGGACCTACGAGCAGTACTTC
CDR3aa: CASPGQGTYEQYF

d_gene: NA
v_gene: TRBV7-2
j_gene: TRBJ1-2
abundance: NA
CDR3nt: TGTGCCAGCAGCTCCCCCTCACTGCGTGGCTACACCTTC
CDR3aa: CASSSPSLRGYTF

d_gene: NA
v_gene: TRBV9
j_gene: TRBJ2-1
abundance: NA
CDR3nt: TGTGCCAGCAGCGAAGGAAGGGTAATCGATGAGCAGTTCTTC
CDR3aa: CASSEGRVIDEQFF

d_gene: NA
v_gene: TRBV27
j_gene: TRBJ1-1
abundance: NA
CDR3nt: TGTGCCAGCAGCCGAGGGGGGTTTCTAAGAAACACTGAAGCTTTCTTT
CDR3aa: CASSRGGFLRNTEAFF

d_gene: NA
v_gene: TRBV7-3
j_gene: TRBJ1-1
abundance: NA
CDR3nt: TGTGCCAGCAGTCTCAGTGCTTTCTTT
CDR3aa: CASSLSAFF

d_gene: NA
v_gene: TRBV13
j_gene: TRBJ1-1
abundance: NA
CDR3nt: TGTGCCAGCAGCTTAGGTGCAGGGGACACTGAAGCTTTCTTT
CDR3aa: CASSLGAGDTEAFF

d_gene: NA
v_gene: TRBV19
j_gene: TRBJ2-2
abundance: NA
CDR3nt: TGTGCCAGTAGTTTAACGGGGGCGAACACCGGGGAGCTGTTTTTT
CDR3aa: CASSLTGANTGELFF

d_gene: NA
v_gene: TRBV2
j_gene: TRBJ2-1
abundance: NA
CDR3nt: TGTGCCAGCAGTGAATGGCAGGGTAGCAATGAGCAGTTCTTC
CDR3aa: CASSEWQGSNEQFF

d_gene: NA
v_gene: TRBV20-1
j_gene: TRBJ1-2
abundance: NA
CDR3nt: TGCAGTGCTAGAGAATGGGTCTTC
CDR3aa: CSAREWVF

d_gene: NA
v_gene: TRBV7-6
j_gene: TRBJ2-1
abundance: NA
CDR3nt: TGTGCCAGCAGCTTGGAGGGGGTGAGGTCCTACAATGAGCAGTTCTTC
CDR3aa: CASSLEGVRSYNEQFF

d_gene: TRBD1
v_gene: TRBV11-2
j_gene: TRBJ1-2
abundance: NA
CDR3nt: TGTGCCAGCAGCCCTGGACAGGGAGGATATTGGAACTATGGCTACACCTTC
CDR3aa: CASSPGQGGYWNYGYTF

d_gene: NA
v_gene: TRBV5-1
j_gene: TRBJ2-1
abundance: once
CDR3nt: TGCGCCAGCAGCAAACAGTATAATGAGCAGTTCTTC
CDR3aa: CASSKQYNEQFF

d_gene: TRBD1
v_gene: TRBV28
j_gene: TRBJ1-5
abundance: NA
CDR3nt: TGTGCCAGCAGCGGTAGAGGACAGGGCAGGCAGCCCCAGCATTTT
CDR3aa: CASSGRGQGRQPQHF

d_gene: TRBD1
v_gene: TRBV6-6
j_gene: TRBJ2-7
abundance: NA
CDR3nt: TGTGCCAGCAGCCTGACAGGGAATGGGGTAGAGCAGTACTTC
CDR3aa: CASSLTGNGVEQYF

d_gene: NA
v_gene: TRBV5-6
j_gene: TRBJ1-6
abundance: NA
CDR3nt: TGTGCCAGCAGCTTGTTTACTCTTCGAACCTCAGGGTCACCCCTCCACTTT
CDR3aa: CASSLFTLRTSGSPLHF

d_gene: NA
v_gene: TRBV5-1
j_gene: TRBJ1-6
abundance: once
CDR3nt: TGCGCCAGCAGCTTGCTAGGGGGAAGTGGGTCACCCCTCCACTTT
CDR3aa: CASSLLGGSGSPLHF

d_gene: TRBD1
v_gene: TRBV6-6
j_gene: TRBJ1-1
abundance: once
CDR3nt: TGTGCCAGCAGTTACACCGACAGGGTCACTGAAGCTTTCTTT
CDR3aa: CASSYTDRVTEAFF

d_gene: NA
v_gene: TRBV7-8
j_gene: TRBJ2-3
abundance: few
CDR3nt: TGTGCCAGCAGCTTAGGGAGAGGAGATACGCAGTATTTT
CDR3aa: CASSLGRGDTQYF

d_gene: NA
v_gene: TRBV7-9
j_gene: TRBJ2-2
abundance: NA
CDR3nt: TGTGCCAGCAGCTTAGCTCCTCCCGGGGTCGGGGAGCTGTTTTTT
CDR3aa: CASSLAPPGVGELFF

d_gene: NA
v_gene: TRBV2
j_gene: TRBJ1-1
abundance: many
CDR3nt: TGTGCCAGCAGTGAGGGCAGGACGAACACTGAAGCTTTCTTT
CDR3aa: CASSEGRTNTEAFF

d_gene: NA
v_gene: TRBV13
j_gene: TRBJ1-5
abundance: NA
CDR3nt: TGTGCCAGCAGCTCATTGAGGGGTCAGCCCCAGCATTTT
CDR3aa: CASSSLRGQPQHF

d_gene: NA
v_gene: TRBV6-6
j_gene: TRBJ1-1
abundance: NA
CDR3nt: TGTGCCAGCAGTACCCCCGGACTCGACACTGAAGCTTTCTTT
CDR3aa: CASSTPGLDTEAFF

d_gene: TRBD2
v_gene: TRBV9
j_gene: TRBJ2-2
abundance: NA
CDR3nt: TGTGCCAGCAGCGTGCGAACGCAAGGGACTAGCGCTATCTTCGCGAACACCGGGGAGCTGTTTTTT
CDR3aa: CASSVRTQGTSAIFANTGELFF

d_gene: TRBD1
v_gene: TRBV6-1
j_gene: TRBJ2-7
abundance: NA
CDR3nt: TGTGCCAGCAGGGAGAGGGACAGTCCTGGCGAGCAGTACTTC
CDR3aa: CASRERDSPGEQYF

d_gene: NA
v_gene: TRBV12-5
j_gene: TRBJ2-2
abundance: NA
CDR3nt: TGTGCTAGTGGAGCAGGGACCGGGGAGCTGTTTTTT
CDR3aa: CASGAGTGELFF

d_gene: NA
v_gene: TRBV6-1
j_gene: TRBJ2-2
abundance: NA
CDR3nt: TGTGCCACAAGAATGTTATGGGCCTCCGGGGAGCTGTTTTTT
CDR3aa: CATRMLWASGELFF

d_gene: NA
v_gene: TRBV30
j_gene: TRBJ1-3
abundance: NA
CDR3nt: TGTGCCTGGAGCCGGCCCAGGACGGACCCTGGAAACACCATATATTTT
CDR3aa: CAWSRPRTDPGNTIYF

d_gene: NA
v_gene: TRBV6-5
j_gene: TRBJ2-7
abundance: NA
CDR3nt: TGTGCCAGCAGTTACCGACCGTTTGCAAAACTCGAGCAGTACTTC
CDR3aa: CASSYRPFAKLEQYF

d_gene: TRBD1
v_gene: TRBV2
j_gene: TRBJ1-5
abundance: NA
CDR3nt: TGTGCCAGCAGCGTAGGATGGACAGGTAGCAATCAGCCCCAGCATTTT
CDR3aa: CASSVGWTGSNQPQHF

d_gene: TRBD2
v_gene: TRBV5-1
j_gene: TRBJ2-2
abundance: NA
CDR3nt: TGCGCCAGCAGCTTAACCCTAGCGGGAGCGATCGGGGAGCTGTTTTTT
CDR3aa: CASSLTLAGAIGELFF

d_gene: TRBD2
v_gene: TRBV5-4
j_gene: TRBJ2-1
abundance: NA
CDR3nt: TGTGCCAGCAGCTGGGGAGCGGGAGGGAGGGATGAGCAGTTCTTC
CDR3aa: CASSWGAGGRDEQFF